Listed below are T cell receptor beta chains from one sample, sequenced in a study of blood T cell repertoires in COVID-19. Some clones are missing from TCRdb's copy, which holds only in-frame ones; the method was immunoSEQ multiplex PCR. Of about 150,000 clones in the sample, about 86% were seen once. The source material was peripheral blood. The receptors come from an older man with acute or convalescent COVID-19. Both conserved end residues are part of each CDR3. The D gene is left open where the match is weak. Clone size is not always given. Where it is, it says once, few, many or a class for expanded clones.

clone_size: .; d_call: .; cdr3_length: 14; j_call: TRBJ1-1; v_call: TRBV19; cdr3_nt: TGTGCCAGTAGTGGAAGACAGGAGTGGGCTGAAGCTTTCTTT; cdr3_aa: CASSGRQEWAEAFF
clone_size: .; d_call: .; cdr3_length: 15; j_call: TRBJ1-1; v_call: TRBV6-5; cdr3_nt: TGTGCCAGCAGTAATATAAGGGGTATGAACACTGAAGCTTTCTTT; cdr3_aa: CASSNIRGMNTEAFF
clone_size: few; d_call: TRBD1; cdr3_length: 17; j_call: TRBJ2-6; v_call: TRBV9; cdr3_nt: TGTGCCAGCAGCGTAGGACAGGGGTCTTCTGGGGCCAACGTCCTGACTTTC; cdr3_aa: CASSVGQGSSGANVLTF
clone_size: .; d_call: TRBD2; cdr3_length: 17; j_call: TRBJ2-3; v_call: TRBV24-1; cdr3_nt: TGTGCCACCAGTGATTTGTGGGGGACTAGCGGGAAAGATACGCAGTATTTT; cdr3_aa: CATSDLWGTSGKDTQYF
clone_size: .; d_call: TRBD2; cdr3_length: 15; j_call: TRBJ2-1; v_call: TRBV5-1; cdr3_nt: TGCGCCAGCAGCTTACTAGCGGGAGGGCCTAATGAGCAGTTCTTC; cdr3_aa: CASSLLAGGPNEQFF
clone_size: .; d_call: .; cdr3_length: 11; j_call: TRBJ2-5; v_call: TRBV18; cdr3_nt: TGTGCCAGCTCACCGGGCGAGACCCAGTACTTC; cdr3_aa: CASSPGETQYF
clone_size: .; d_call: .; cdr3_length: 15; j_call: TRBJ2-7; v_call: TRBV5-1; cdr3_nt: TGCGCCAGCAGCTTGGAGGCAGGGGGAGGCTACGAGCAGTACTTC; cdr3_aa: CASSLEAGGGYEQYF
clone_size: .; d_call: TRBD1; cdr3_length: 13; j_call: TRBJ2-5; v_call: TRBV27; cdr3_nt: TGTGCCAGCGCAGGCAGGGGGCAAGAGACCCAGTACTTC; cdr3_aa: CASAGRGQETQYF
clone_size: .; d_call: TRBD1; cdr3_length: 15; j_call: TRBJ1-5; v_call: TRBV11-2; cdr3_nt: TGTGCCAGCAGCTGGACAGGGGAAAGAAATCAGCCCCAGCATTTT; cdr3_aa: CASSWTGERNQPQHF
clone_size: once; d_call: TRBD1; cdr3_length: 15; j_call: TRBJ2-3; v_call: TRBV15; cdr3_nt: TGTGCCACCAGCAGAGCTCAGGGGGCTGCAGATACGCAGTATTTT; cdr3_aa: CATSRAQGAADTQYF
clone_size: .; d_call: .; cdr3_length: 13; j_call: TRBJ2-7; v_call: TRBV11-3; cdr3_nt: TGTGCCAGCAGCCTATCCGGGGACTACGAGCAGTACTTC; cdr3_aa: CASSLSGDYEQYF
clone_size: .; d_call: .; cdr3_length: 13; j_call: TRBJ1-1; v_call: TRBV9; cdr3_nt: TGTGCCAGCGGCAGGGGCGGAAACACTGAAGCTTTCTTT; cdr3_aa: CASGRGGNTEAFF
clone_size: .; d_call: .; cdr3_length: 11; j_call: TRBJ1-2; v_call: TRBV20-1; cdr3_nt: TGCAGTGCTAGAGGAGGGCTTGGCTACACCTTC; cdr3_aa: CSARGGLGYTF
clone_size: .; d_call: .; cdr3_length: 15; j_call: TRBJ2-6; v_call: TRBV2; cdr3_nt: TGTGCCAGCAACGCCGGGGTATCTGGGGCCAACGTCCTGACTTTC; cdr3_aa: CASNAGVSGANVLTF
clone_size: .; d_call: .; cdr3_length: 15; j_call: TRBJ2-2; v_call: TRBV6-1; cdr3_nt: TGTGCCAGCAGTGAACCAGCGGCGAACACCGGGGAGCTGTTTTTT; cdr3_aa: CASSEPAANTGELFF
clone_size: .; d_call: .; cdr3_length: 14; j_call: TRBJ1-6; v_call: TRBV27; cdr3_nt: TGTGCCAGCAGTTTAAGCAGGGTTGGCTCACCCCTCCACTTT; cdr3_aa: CASSLSRVGSPLHF
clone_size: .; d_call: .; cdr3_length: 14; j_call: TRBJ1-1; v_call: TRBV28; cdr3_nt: TGTGCCAGCAGTCTGCCGACAGGGAACACTGAAGCTTTCTTT; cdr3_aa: CASSLPTGNTEAFF
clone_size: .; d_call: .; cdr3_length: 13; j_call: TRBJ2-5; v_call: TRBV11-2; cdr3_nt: TGTGCCAGCAGCCCCCGGGACAAAAGTACCCAGTACTTC; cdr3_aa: CASSPRDKSTQYF
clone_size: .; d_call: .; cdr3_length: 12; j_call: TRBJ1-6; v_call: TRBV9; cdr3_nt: TGTGCCAGCAGCCCGCAGGGTTCACCCCTCCACTTT; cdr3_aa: CASSPQGSPLHF
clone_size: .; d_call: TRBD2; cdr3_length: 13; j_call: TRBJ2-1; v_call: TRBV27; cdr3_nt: TGTGCCAGCAGGTTAGCGGGAGAGGGTGAGCAGTTCTTC; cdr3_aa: CASRLAGEGEQFF
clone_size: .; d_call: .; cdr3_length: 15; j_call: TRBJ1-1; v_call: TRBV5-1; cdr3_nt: TGCGCCAGCAGCGCGGCGACAGGAGCGAACACTGAAGCTTTCTTT; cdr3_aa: CASSAATGANTEAFF
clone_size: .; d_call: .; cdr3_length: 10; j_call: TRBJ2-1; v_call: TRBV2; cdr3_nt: TGTGCCTCGGGGTTCGATGAGCAGTTCTTC; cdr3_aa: CASGFDEQFF
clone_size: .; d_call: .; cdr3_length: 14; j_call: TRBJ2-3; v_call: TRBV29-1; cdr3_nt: TGCAGCGTTGAAGGTGGCCCTAGCACAGATACGCAGTATTTT; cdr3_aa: CSVEGGPSTDTQYF
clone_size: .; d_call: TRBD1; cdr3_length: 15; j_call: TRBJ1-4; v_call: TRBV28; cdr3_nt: TGTGCCAGCAGTCCCCCGGACAGGGGTAATGAAAAACTGTTTTTT; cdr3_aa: CASSPPDRGNEKLFF
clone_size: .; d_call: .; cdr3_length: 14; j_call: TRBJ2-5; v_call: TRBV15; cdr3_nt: TGTGCCACCGGGGTGGGCGGGACAGAAGAGACCCAGTACTTC; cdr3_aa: CATGVGGTEETQYF